This TCR beta chain derives from a study of cytomegalovirus exposure and HLA in healthy donors. Study conclusions and caveats: Through in vitro validation, three CMV-associated chains were shown to be specific for CMV antigens. The authors enumerated around 150 TCR beta chains as linked to cytomegalovirus.

TCRdb keeps only in-frame clones here, not all; method: immunoSEQ multiplex PCR. Of 150,000 to 200,000 clones in the sample, over 85% are singletons; the top ten hold around a tenth. This CDR3 is built from 15 residues. Germline CDR1 WNHNN, CDR2 SYGVQD (reference sequence). The J segment lost 8 bases and the V segment lost 0 bases, leaving 4 bases of the junction unmatched. Worth noting for this clone: Its antigen is currently unknown.

This receptor was obtained from a woman aged 18-29 years in good health and CMV-seropositive. The chain employs TRBV10-1 and TRBJ2-1; TRBD2 agrees at 10 bases. The sample taken for sequencing was PBMCs. The CDR3 sequence: CASSESSGRPHEQFF. CDR3 DNA sequence: TGCGCCAGCAGTGAGTCTAGCGGGAGGCCCCATGAGCAGTTCTTC.